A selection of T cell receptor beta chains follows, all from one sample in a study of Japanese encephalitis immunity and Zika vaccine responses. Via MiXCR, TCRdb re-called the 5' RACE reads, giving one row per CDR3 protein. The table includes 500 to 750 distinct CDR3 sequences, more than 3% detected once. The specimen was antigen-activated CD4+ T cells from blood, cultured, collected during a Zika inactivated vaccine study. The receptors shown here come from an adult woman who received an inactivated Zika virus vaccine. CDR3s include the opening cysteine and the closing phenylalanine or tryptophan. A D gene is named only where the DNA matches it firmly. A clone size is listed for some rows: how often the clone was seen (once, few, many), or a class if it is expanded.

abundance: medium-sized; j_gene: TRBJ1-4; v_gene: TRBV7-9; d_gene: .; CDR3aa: CASSQVRGEKLFF; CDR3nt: TGTGCCAGCAGCCAAGTAAGGGGTGAAAAACTGTTTTTT
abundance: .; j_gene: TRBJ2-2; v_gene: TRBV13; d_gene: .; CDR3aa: CASSLSPPGELFF; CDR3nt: TGTGCCAGCAGCTTATCGCCCCCCGGGGAGCTGTTTTTT
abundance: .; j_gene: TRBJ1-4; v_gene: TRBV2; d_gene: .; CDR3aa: CASSTGRGEKLFF; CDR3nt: TGTGCCAGCAGTACAGGGAGGGGTGAAAAACTGTTTTTT
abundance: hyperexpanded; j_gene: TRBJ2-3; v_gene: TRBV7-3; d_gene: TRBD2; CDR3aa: CASSPPLAGGDTQYF; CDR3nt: TGTGCCAGCAGCCCCCCTCTAGCGGGGGGAGATACGCAGTATTTT
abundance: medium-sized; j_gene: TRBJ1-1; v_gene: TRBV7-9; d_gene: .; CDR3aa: CASRSGKLNTEAFF; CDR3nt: TGTGCCAGCAGGTCGGGGAAGCTGAACACTGAAGCTTTCTTT
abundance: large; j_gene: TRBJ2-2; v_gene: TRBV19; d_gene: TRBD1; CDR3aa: CASSIYRGNGELFF; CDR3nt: TGTGCCAGTAGTATCTACAGGGGAAACGGGGAGCTGTTTTTT
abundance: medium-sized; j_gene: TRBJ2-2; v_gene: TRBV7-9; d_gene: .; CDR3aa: CASSPRRTGGLAGGRNTGELFF; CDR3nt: TGTGCCAGCAGCCCCCGCCGGACAGGGGGCCTAGCGGGAGGGCGGAACACCGGGGAGCTGTTTTTT
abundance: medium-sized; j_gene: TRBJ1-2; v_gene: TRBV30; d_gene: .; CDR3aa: CAWSAQEGVGYGYTF; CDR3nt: TGTGCCTGGAGTGCTCAGGAGGGAGTGGGCTATGGCTACACCTTC
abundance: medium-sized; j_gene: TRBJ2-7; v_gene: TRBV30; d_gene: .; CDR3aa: CASTDSYEQYF; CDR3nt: TGTGCCTCAACGGACAGCTACGAGCAGTACTTC
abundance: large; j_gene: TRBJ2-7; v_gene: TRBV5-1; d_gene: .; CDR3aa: CASSLDYHEQYF; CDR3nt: TGCGCCAGCAGCCTGGACTACCACGAGCAGTACTTC
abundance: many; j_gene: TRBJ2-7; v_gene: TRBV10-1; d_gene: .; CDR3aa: CASSESRVTYEQYF; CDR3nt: TGCGCCAGCAGTGAGTCGAGGGTGACCTACGAGCAGTACTTC
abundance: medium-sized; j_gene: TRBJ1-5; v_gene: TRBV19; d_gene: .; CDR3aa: CASSNSRREARRNQPQHF; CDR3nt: TGTGCCAGTAGTAACTCACGGCGGGAGGCTCGTCGCAATCAGCCCCAGCATTTT
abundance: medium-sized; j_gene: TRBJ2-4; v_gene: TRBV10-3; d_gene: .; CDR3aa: CAIKAYRTTIAKNIQYF; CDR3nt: TGTGCCATCAAGGCCTACCGGACTACTATAGCCAAAAACATTCAGTACTTC
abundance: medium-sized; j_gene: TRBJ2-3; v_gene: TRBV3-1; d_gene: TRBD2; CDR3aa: CASSQVLAGGHPSTDTQYF; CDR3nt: TGTGCCAGCAGCCAAGTTCTCGCGGGGGGCCATCCTAGCACAGATACGCAGTATTTT
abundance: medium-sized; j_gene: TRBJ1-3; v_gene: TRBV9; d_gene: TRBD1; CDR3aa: CASSVAFGTGKFTGNTIYF; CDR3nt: TGTGCCAGCAGCGTAGCTTTCGGGACAGGGAAATTTACTGGAAACACCATATATTTT
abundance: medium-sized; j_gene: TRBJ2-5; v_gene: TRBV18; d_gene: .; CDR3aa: CASSPAVTAQETQYF; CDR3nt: TGTGCCAGCTCACCAGCTGTGACGGCCCAAGAGACCCAGTACTTC
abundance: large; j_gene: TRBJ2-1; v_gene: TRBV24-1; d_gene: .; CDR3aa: CATSDPDKNSYNEQFF; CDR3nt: TGTGCCACCAGTGATCCCGACAAGAACTCCTACAATGAGCAGTTCTTC
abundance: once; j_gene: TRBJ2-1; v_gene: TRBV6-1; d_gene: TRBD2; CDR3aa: CASSALAGGVNEQFF; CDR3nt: TGTGCCAGCAGCGCACTAGCGGGAGGAGTCAATGAGCAGTTCTTC
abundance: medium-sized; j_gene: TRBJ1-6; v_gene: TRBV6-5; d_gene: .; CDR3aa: CASSGSWGNNSPLHF; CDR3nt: TGTGCCAGCAGCGGATCGTGGGGAAATAATTCACCCCTCCACTTT
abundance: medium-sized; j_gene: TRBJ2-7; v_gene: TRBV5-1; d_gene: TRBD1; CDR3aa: CASSWTGGRYEQYF; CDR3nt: TGCGCCAGCAGCTGGACAGGGGGAAGGTACGAGCAGTACTTC
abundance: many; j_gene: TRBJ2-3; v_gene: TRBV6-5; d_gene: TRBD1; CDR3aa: CASSPRTGRDTQYF; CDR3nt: TGTGCCAGCAGTCCTCGGACAGGGAGGGATACGCAGTATTTT
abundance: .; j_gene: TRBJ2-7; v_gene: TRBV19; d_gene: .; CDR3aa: CASSTGDSLGVYEQYF; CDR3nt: TGTGCCAGTAGTACTGGGGACTCCCTGGGTGTGTACGAGCAGTACTTC
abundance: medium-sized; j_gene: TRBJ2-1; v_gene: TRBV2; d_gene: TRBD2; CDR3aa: CASSLAGETYNEQFF; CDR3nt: TGTGCCAGCAGTTTAGCGGGGGAAACCTACAATGAGCAGTTCTTC
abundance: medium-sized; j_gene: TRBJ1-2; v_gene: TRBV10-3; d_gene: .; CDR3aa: CAIIFIARPQGFDGYTF; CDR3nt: TGTGCCATCATTTTTATCGCTAGACCCCAGGGATTCGATGGCTACACCTTC
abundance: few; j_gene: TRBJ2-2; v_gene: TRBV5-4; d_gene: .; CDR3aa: CASSLGSGFDTGELFF; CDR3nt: TGTGCCAGCAGCCTGGGGTCGGGATTTGACACCGGGGAGCTGTTTTTT
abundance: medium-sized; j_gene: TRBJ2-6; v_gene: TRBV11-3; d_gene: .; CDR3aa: CASSTPGANVLTF; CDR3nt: TGTGCCAGCAGCACCCCAGGGGCCAACGTCCTGACTTTC
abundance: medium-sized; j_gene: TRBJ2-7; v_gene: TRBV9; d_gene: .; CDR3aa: CASSPGGVRAYEQYF; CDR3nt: TGTGCCAGCAGCCCAGGGGGGGTAAGAGCCTACGAGCAGTACTTC
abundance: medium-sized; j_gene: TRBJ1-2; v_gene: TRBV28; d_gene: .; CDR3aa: CASSERRAYGYTF; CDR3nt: TGTGCCAGCAGTGAACGTAGGGCCTATGGCTACACCTTC
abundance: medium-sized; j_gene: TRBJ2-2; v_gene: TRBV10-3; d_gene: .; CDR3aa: CAISLRQQNTGELFF; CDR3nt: TGTGCCATCAGTTTAAGACAGCAGAACACCGGGGAGCTGTTTTTT
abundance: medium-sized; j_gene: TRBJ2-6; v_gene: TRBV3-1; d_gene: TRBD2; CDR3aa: CASSQSQTSGRLWANVLTF; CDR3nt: TGTGCCAGCAGCCAATCTCAGACTAGCGGGCGTCTATGGGCCAACGTCCTGACTTTC
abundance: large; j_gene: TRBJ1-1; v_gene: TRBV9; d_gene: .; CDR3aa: CASSVGTKNTEAFF; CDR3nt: TGTGCCAGCAGCGTAGGGACCAAGAACACTGAAGCTTTCTTT
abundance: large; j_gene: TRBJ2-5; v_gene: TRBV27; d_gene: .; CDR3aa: CASSFSVGETQYF; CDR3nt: TGTGCCAGCAGTTTTTCGGTGGGAGAGACCCAGTACTTC
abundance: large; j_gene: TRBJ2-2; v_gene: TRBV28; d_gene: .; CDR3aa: CASRENTGELFF; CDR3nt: TGTGCCAGCAGGGAAAACACCGGGGAGCTGTTTTTT
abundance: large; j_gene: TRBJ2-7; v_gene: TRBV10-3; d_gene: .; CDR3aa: CAISESREIGYF; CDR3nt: TGTGCCATCAGTGAGTCCAGGGAGATTGGTTACTTC
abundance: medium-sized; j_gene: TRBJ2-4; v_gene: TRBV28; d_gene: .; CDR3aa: CATRDVNIQYF; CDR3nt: TGTGCCACCCGGGATGTAAACATTCAGTACTTC
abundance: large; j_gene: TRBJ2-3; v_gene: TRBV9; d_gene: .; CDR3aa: CASSVADTNTDTQYF; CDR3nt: TGTGCCAGCAGCGTAGCTGACACAAACACAGATACGCAGTATTTT
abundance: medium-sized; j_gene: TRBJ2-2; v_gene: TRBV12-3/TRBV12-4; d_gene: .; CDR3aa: CASSFREIGELFF; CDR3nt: TGTGCCAGCAGTTTTAGGGAAATCGGGGAGCTGTTTTTT
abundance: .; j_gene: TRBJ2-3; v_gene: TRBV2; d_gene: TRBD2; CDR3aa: CASSGGGPSTDTQYF; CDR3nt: TGTGCCAGCTCTGGCGGGGGGCCTAGCACAGATACGCAGTATTTT
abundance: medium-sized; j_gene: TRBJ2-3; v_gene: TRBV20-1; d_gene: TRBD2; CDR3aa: CSAREERGGRDTQYF; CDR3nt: TGCAGTGCTAGAGAGGAGCGGGGGGGCAGAGATACGCAGTATTTT